Listed here are 13 T cell receptor beta chains from one sample, sequenced in a study of T cell repertoires in cytomegalovirus infection. The antigens these receptors bind are not known. TCRdb passed the reads through MiXCR, listing each CDR3 protein once. This table has some 500,000 distinct CDR3 sequences, almost 40% appearing once. Material: cultured PBMCs, obtained from culture after CMV antigen stimulation. Every receptor here comes from a human donor in good health (CMV status not recorded). Some clones in this sample may be carry-over from other donors' samples.

CDR3 in DNA: TGTGCCAGCAGCTTAGCTCTAGCAATTACAGATACGCAGTATTTT. Protein: CASSLALAITDTQYF. The chain is built from TRBV7-6 and TRBJ2-3, with D possibly matching TRBD2 (5 bases). Trimming removed 0 bases at V and 3 bases at J, with 10 bases between. Germline CDR1 is SGHVS and CDR2 is FNYEAQ. This CDR3 contains 15 residues.

V is TRBV12-3 or TRBV12-4 and J is TRBJ1-2, with D perhaps matching TRBD1 (6 bases). The CDR3 runs 13 residues. The V gene lost 5 bases and the J gene lost 8 bases, with 15 bases spanning the gap. The DNA of the CDR3 is TGTGCCAGCAGTGTTACAGGGTCTGGGGGCTACACCTTC. It codes for CASSVTGSGGYTF.

The chain is built from TRBV2 and TRBJ1-2, with TRBD1 as a possible D gene (5 bases). The V end lost 2 bases, the J end lost 3 bases, and 7 bases lay between the germline ends. CDR1 is SNHLY, CDR2 FYNNEI, per germline. This CDR3 comprises 13 residues. CDR3 region: CASSERGDYGYTF. In DNA form, the CDR3 reads TGTGCCAGCAGTGAAAGGGGAGACTATGGCTACACCTTC.

The chain links TRBV2 to TRBJ1-2; a possible D gene is TRBD1 (6 bases). The CDR3 covers 15 residues. Germline V gives CDR1 SNHLY, CDR2 FYNNEI. The germline V and J ends were trimmed by 4 bases and 5 bases, with 17 bases remaining between them. The CDR3 region has the DNA TGTGCCAGCAGTGGAGGAAGGGGGTCGGGTTATGGCTACACCTTC. Protein: CASSGGRGSGYGYTF.

CDR3 in DNA: TGTGCCATCCAGTTAGGCAAGGGTAGCTATGGCTACACCTTC. This translates into CAIQLGKGSYGYTF. This sequence joins TRBV10-3 and TRBJ1-2, with no clear D. The CDR3 spans 14 residues. The germline V gene has CDR1 ENHRY and CDR2 SYGVKD. The V end was cut by 8 bases, the J end by 4 bases, with 17 bases between.

This chain connects TRBV11-2 to TRBJ1-1; D may be TRBD1 (6 bases). CDR3 length: 17 amino acids. CDR1 and CDR2 from the germline V gene are SGHAT and FQNNGV. The V and J ends lost 7 bases and 1 base respectively, with 22 bases between them. The CDR3 DNA reads as TGTGCCAGCACCCTTGGAGGGCTGGGACACCAGAACACTGAAGCTTTCTTT. This sequence encodes CASTLGGLGHQNTEAFF.

A few counts support this clonotype. The gene calls are TRBV4-1 and TRBJ1-2; D is unclear. The germline gives CDR1 MGHRA, CDR2 YSYEKL. CDR3 length: 15 residues. Trimming left V 1 base short and J 8 bases short, with 17 bases between. The CDR3 region has the DNA TGCGCCAGCAGCCAAGTCGCGACCATAGGTGCAGGCTACACCTTC. It encodes CASSQVATIGAGYTF.

This chain joins TRBV7-2 and TRBJ2-2; D gene uncertain. The CDR3 extends over 15 amino acids. CDR1 SGHTA and CDR2 FQGNSA come from the germline V gene. V was cut by 5 bases and J by 6 bases, with 16 bases left in between. CDR3 amino acids: CASSPILLSAGELFF. The CDR3 bases are TGTGCCAGCAGCCCGATTCTCTTATCGGCCGGGGAGCTGTTTTTT.

V gene TRBV29-1 combines with J gene TRBJ2-2; 9 positions agree with TRBD2. Germline CDR1 SQVTM, CDR2 ANQGSEA. The CDR3 is 16 residues long. Trimming removed 0 bases from V and 7 bases from J; junction bases left unmatched: 9. The CDR3 nucleotides read TGCAGCGTTGAAGACGGGACTAGCCGAGGTGGCGGGGAGCTGTTTTTT. It codes for CSVEDGTSRGGGELFF.

The V and J genes are TRBV7-9 and TRBJ2-6; D is undetermined. Germline V gene lookup returns CDR1 SEHNR and CDR2 FQNEAQ (reference sequence). The CDR3 loop spans 15 amino acids. V was shortened by 4 bases and J by 4 bases, with 11 bases between the two germline ends. The CDR3 is CASSYEPAGANVLTF. DNA of the CDR3: TGTGCCAGCAGCTACGAACCGGCGGGGGCCAACGTCCTGACTTTC.

The chain combines TRBV20-1 with TRBJ2-7; D ambiguous. CDR1 and CDR2 from the germline V gene are DFQATT and SNEGSKA (reference sequence). The CDR3 covers 11 residues. V was pared by 4 bases and J by 4 bases, with 8 bases between. The CDR3 DNA reads as TGCAGTGCTACAATGGGGTACGAGCAGTACTTC. As protein: CSATMGYEQYF.

This clonotype was seen at least ten times. The rearrangement joins TRBV7-2 to TRBJ2-3, with TRBD2 matching over 7 bases. V shed 7 bases and J 10 bases; nucleotides not matched to a gene: 11. CDR3 length equals 13 residues. The germline CDR1 and CDR2 sequences are SGHTA and FQGNSA. The CDR3 nucleotides read TGTGCCAGCACCCACCCCTCGGCGGGAGCGCAGTATTTT. Protein sequence: CASTHPSAGAQYF.

The V call is TRBV10-3, the J call TRBJ1-2; D call uncertain. Germline CDR1 and CDR2: ENHRY and SYGVKD. The ends were cut back, 6 bases at V and 0 bases at J, with 14 bases in the middle. The CDR3 consists of 15 residues. CDR3 protein: CAISSRLPANYGYTF. The CDR3, as DNA: TGTGCCATCAGCTCACGACTCCCAGCTAACTATGGCTACACCTTC.